This T cell receptor beta chain was sequenced during a study of regulatory T cells in long-lasting Graves disease. In germline, CDR1 is LGHDT, CDR2 YNNKEL (reference sequence). V was clipped by 3 bases and J by 4 bases; unmatched bases: 5. This CDR3 is 16 amino acids long. Findings and limits, study-wide: Persistent disease preferred TRBV28, TRBJ1-2 and TRBJ2-5; new disease, TRBV20-1 and TRBJ2-1.

Both iRepertoire HTBI primers and Arm-PCR of CDR3 regions were used to build the TCR beta libraries. MiXCR, run by TCRdb on the multiplex PCR reads, gives a single entry per CDR3 protein. The sample has around 420,000 distinct CDR3 sequences, 15% seen once. As concerns this clonotype: As yet, its antigen is unknown.

Time point: newly diagnosed GD, antithyroid drugs for less than 3 months. From RNA extracted from PBMCs, the TCR library was made. The data also belong to a second study, concerning T cells in Graves' hyperthyroidism and ophthalmopathy. This second report adds: Graves' hyperthyroidism was deemed stable absent ophthalmopathy progression within 18 months.

The sample consisted of peripheral blood mononuclear cells (PBMCs), taken at new diagnosis, from a patient treated with antithyroid drugs. V and J are TRBV3-1 and TRBJ2-1; 11 nucleotides align to TRBD2. This TCR came from a woman aged 35 to 49 with Graves disease. The CDR3 DNA is TGTGCCAGCAGCCAGGATAGCGGGAGGGCTTACAATGAGCAGTTCTTC. Translating gives CASSQDSGRAYNEQFF.